Listed below are T cell receptor beta chains from one sample, sequenced in a study of shared clonotypes between healthy human individuals. Assay used: immunoSEQ multiplex PCR; TCRdb lists only in-frame clones, some missing. The table lists 950,000 to 1,100,000 clones, about 75% of them singletons. The sample consisted of memory CD4+ T cells sorted from blood. The origin of the receptors is a man aged 18 to 29 in good health. The CDR3 runs from the conserved cysteine through the conserved F or W. A D gene is named only where the DNA matches it firmly. The size field is filled for only some rows; it gives once, few, many or a size class.

J gene | D gene | V gene | clone size | CDR3 protein | CDR3 DNA
TRBJ2-7 | . | TRBV7-9 | once | CASSLEGPRYEQYF | TGTGCCAGCAGCTTAGAGGGCCCCCGCTACGAGCAGTACTTC
TRBJ2-5 | TRBD1 | TRBV27 | . | CASSGGQTYQETQYF | TGTGCCAGCAGTGGGGGACAGACGTACCAAGAGACCCAGTACTTC
TRBJ1-2 | . | TRBV5-1 | . | CASSLTDGYGYTF | TGCGCCAGCAGCTTGACAGATGGCTATGGCTACACCTTC
TRBJ2-7 | TRBD1 | TRBV7-9 | . | CASAGTGYGEQYF | TGTGCCAGCGCCGGGACAGGATACGGCGAGCAGTACTTC
TRBJ2-2 | . | TRBV7-9 | . | CASRRDTPSGELFF | TGTGCCAGCAGGCGCGACACCCCCTCGGGGGAGCTGTTTTTT
TRBJ2-3 | . | TRBV27 | . | CASSLWRSIPDTQYF | TGTGCCAGCAGTTTATGGCGCTCAATCCCAGATACGCAGTATTTT
TRBJ2-3 | TRBD2 | TRBV9 | few | CASSFEAGYNTDTQYF | TGTGCCAGCAGCTTCGAAGCGGGATATAACACAGATACGCAGTATTTT
TRBJ2-2 | TRBD1 | TRBV6-6 | . | CASSRDSSPGELFF | TGTGCCAGCAGTAGGGACAGCTCCCCCGGGGAGCTGTTTTTT
TRBJ1-1 | . | TRBV5-4 | many | CASSLDQGLPEAFF | TGTGCCAGCAGCTTGGACCAGGGACTGCCTGAAGCTTTCTTT
TRBJ2-7 | . | TRBV5-1 | . | CASSQGHGEQYF | TGCGCCAGCAGTCAGGGCCACGGGGAGCAGTACTTC
TRBJ2-7 | . | TRBV7-9 | . | CASTFATGGIGEQYF | TGTGCCAGCACCTTTGCTACCGGGGGTATTGGCGAGCAGTACTTC
TRBJ1-6 | . | TRBV6-5 | . | CASSYSPSQDSSPLHF | TGTGCCAGCAGTTACTCGCCCTCCCAGGATAGTTCACCCCTCCACTTT
TRBJ1-1 | . | TRBV19 | . | CASSIDRPGRDEAFF | TGTGCCAGTAGTATAGATCGGCCAGGGAGGGATGAAGCTTTCTTT
TRBJ2-3 | . | TRBV5-4 | once | CASSLRDPADTQYF | TGTGCCAGCAGCTTACGGGACCCCGCAGATACGCAGTATTTT
TRBJ1-1 | TRBD1 | TRBV10-3 | . | CATKSGTGVSGTEAFF | TGTGCCACCAAAAGCGGGACAGGGGTGTCTGGGACTGAAGCTTTCTTT
TRBJ1-1 | . | TRBV9 | . | CASSPHLELNTEAFF | TGTGCCAGCAGCCCCCATCTTGAGCTGAACACTGAAGCTTTCTTT
TRBJ2-1 | TRBD2 | TRBV7-2 | . | CASSLIVAGGNEQFF | TGTGCCAGCAGCCTAATAGTAGCGGGAGGTAATGAGCAGTTCTTC
TRBJ2-2 | . | TRBV28 | few | CASRGSLSNTGELFF | TGTGCCAGCAGGGGAAGTCTTTCGAACACCGGGGAGCTGTTTTTT
TRBJ1-4 | TRBD1 | TRBV2 | . | CASSLNRDRNEKLFF | TGTGCCAGCAGTCTGAACCGGGACAGGAATGAAAAACTGTTTTTT
TRBJ1-5 | TRBD1 | TRBV6-1 | . | CASSGGTGGGNQPQHF | TGTGCCAGCAGTGGTGGGACAGGAGGAGGCAATCAGCCCCAGCATTTT
TRBJ2-2 | . | TRBV5-1 | . | CASSLVVAALTGELFF | TGCGCCAGCAGCTTGGTGGTGGCGGCCCTCACCGGGGAGCTGTTTTTT
TRBJ1-5 | . | TRBV28 | . | CASSYTNQPQHF | TGTGCCAGCAGTTATACGAATCAGCCCCAGCATTTT
TRBJ1-5 | . | TRBV7-8 | . | CASSLVKTEPQHF | TGTGCCAGCAGCTTAGTCAAAACGGAGCCCCAGCATTTT
TRBJ2-7 | . | TRBV5-1 | few | CASSRLRDTSYEQYF | TGCGCCAGCAGCCGACTCCGGGACACGTCCTACGAGCAGTACTTC
TRBJ1-1 | . | TRBV11-2 | few | CASSFQQPGAEAFF | TGTGCCAGCAGTTTCCAACAACCCGGGGCTGAAGCTTTCTTT
TRBJ2-2 | TRBD1 | TRBV5-5 | . | CASSTTGVTGELFF | TGTGCCAGCAGCACTACAGGGGTCACCGGGGAGCTGTTTTTT
TRBJ2-1 | TRBD2 | TRBV7-2 | . | CASSLLAGVSNEQFF | TGTGCCAGCAGCTTATTAGCGGGGGTCAGCAATGAGCAGTTCTTC
TRBJ2-7 | . | TRBV7-2 | . | CASRGAGAGYEQYF | TGTGCCAGCAGGGGCGCAGGGGCCGGGTACGAGCAGTACTTC
TRBJ2-1 | TRBD1 | TRBV4-3 | . | CASSQDWTGRIEQFF | TGCGCCAGCAGCCAAGACTGGACAGGGAGGATTGAGCAGTTCTTC
TRBJ2-2 | . | TRBV7-9 | . | CASSFDGGRTGELFF | TGTGCCAGCAGCTTTGACGGGGGCCGGACCGGGGAGCTGTTTTTT
TRBJ1-6 | TRBD1 | TRBV15 | . | CATSSKKDRGNSPLHF | TGTGCCACCAGCAGCAAAAAAGACAGGGGTAATTCACCCCTCCACTTT
TRBJ2-1 | TRBD1 | TRBV7-2 | . | CASSLAGTGKSEQFF | TGTGCCAGCAGCTTAGCGGGGACAGGAAAGAGTGAGCAGTTCTTC
TRBJ2-5 | TRBD2 | TRBV5-1 | . | CASSSVRLAGEETQYF | TGCGCCAGCAGCTCCGTTCGACTAGCGGGAGAAGAGACCCAGTACTTC
TRBJ1-1 | . | TRBV2 | . | CASRVQEFGTEAFF | TGTGCCAGCAGGGTACAGGAGTTTGGCACTGAAGCTTTCTTT
TRBJ2-1 | TRBD2 | TRBV6-4 | few | CASSEGLAGGNEQFF | TGTGCCAGCAGCGAGGGACTAGCGGGAGGCAATGAGCAGTTCTTC
TRBJ1-6 | . | TRBV15 | . | CATSRASFYNSPLHF | TGTGCCACCAGCAGAGCAAGCTTCTATAATTCACCCCTCCACTTT
TRBJ2-3 | TRBD2 | TRBV10-3 | . | CAITPGLAGGRAAQYF | TGTGCCATCACTCCGGGACTAGCGGGGGGGCGAGCGGCGCAGTATTTT
TRBJ2-3 | . | TRBV11-3 | . | CASSSLSSTDTQYF | TGTGCCAGCAGCTCTCTTTCTAGCACAGATACGCAGTATTTT
TRBJ2-7 | . | TRBV6-5 | once | CASSYGSDGAYEQYF | TGTGCCAGCAGTTACGGGTCCGACGGGGCCTACGAGCAGTACTTC
TRBJ1-1 | . | TRBV6-5 | . | CASSYASGGGTEAFF | TGTGCCAGCAGTTATGCTTCGGGGGGAGGCACTGAAGCTTTCTTT
TRBJ1-2 | TRBD1 | TRBV5-1 | . | CASSLLTGVGYTF | TGCGCCAGCAGCTTACTTACAGGGGTTGGCTACACCTTC
TRBJ2-2 | TRBD1 | TRBV9 | . | CASSRAGGTGELFF | TGTGCCAGCAGCCGAGCAGGGGGTACTGGGGAGCTGTTTTTT